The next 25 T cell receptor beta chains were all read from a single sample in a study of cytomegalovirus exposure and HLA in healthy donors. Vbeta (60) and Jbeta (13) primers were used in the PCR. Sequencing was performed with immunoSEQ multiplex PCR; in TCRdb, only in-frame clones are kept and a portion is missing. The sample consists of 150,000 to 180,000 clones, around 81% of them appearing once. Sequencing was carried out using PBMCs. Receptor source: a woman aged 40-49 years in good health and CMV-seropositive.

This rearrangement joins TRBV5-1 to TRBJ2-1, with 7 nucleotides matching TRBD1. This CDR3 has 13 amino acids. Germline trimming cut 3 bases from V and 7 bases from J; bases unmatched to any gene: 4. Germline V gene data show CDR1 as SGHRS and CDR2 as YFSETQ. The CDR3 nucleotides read TGCGCCAGCAGCTCCCTGGACAGGAATGAGCAGTTCTTC. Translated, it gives CASSSLDRNEQFF.

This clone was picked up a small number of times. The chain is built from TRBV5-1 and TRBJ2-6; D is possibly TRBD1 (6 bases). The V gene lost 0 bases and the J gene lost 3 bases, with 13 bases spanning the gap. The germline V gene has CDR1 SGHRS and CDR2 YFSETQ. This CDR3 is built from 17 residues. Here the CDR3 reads CASSLVTGFSGANVLTF. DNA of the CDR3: TGCGCCAGCAGCTTGGTTACAGGGTTTAGTGGGGCCAACGTCCTGACTTTC. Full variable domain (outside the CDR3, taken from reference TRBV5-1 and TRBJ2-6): KAGVTQTPRYLIKTRGQQVTLSCSPISGHRSVSWYQQTPGQGLQFLFEYFSETQRNKGNFPGRFSGRQFSNSRSEMNVSTLELGDSALYLCASSLVTGFSGANVLTFGAGSRLTVL.

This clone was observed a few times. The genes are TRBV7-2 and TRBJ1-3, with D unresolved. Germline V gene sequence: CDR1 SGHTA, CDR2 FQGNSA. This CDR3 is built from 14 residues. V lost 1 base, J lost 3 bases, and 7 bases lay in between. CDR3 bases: TGTGCCAGCAGCTTAGGTGGAGGTGGAAACACCATATATTTT. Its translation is CASSLGGGGNTIYF.

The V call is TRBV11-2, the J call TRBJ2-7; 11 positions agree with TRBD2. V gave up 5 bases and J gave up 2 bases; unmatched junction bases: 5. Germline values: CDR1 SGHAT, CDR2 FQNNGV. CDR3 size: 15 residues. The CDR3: CASSPTSGSTYEQYF. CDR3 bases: TGTGCCAGCAGCCCAACTAGCGGGAGTACCTACGAGCAGTACTTC.

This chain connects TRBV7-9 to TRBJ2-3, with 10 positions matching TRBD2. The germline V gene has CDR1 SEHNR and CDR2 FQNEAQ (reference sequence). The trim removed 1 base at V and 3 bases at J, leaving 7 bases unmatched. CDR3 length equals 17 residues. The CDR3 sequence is CASSLGASGRGTDTQYF. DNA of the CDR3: TGTGCCAGCAGCTTAGGAGCTAGCGGGAGAGGGACAGATACGCAGTATTTT. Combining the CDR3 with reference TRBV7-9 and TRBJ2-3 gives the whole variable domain DTGVSQNPRHKITKRGQNVTFRCDPISEHNRLYWYRQTLGQGPEFLTYFQNEAQLEKSRLLSDRFSAERPKGSFSTLEIQRTEQGDSAMYLCASSLGASGRGTDTQYFGPGTRLTVL.

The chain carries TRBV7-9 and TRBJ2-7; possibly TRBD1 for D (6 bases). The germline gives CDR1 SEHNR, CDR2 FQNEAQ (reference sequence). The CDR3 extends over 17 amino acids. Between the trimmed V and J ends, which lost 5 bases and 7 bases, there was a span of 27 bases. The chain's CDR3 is CASSPAGAGAQPREQYF. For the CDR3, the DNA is TGTGCCAGCAGCCCCGCTGGGGCAGGGGCCCAACCTCGGGAGCAGTACTTC.

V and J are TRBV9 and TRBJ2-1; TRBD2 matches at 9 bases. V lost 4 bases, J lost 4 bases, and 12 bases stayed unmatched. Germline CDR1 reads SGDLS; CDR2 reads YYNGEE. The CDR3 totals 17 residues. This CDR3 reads CASSSEVSGSPYNEQFF. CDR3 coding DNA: TGTGCCAGCAGCTCCGAAGTTAGCGGGAGCCCTTACAATGAGCAGTTCTTC.

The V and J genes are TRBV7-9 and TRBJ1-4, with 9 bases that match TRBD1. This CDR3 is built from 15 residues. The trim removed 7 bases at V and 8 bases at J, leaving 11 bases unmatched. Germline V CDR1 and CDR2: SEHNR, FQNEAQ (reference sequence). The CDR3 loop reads CASTRLNRGQEKLFF. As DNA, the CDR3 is TGTGCCAGCACCCGACTCAACAGGGGGCAGGAAAAACTGTTTTTT.

CDR3 in DNA: TGTGCCAGTAGTATTTCAGGGAACTACGAGCAGTACTTC. It specifies CASSISGNYEQYF. J is TRBJ2-7 and V is TRBV19; the D gene is possibly TRBD1 (5 bases). Germline CDR1 reads LNHDA; CDR2 reads SQIVND (reference sequence). The CDR3 contains 13 residues. Trimming took off 3 bases at V and 3 bases at J, with 9 bases between the two ends.

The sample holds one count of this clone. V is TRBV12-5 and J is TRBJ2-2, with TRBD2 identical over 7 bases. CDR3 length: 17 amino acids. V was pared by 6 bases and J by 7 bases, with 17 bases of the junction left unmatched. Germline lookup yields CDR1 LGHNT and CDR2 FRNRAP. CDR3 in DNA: TGTGCTAGTGGCCCCCTTGGACTAGACCTCACCGGCGGGGAGCTGTTTTTT. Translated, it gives CASGPLGLDLTGGELFF.

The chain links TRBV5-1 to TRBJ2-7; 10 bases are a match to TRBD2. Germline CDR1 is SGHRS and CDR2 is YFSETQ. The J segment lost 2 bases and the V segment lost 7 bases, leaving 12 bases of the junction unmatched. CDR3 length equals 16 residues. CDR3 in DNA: TGCGCCAGCTCCCCGGGGGGGCTAGCGGGAGCCTACGAGCAGTACTTC. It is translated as CASSPGGLAGAYEQYF.

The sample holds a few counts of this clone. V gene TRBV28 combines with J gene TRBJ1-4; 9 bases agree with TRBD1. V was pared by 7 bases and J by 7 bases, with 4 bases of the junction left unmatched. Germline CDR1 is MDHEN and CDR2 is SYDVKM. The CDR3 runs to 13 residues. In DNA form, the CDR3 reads TGTGCCAGCACTACAGGGGGCTTTGAAAAACTGTTTTTT. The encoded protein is CASTTGGFEKLFF. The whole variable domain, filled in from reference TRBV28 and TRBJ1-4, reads DVKVTQSSRYLVKRTGEKVFLECVQDMDHENMFWYRQDPGLGLRLIYFSYDVKMKEKGDIPEGYSVSREKKERFSLILESASTNQTSMYLCASTTGGFEKLFFGSGTQLSVL.

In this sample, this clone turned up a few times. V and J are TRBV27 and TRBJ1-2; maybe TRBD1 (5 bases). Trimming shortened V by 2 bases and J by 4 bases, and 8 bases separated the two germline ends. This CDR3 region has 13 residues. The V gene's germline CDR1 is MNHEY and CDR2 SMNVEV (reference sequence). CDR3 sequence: CASSLKGSYGYTF. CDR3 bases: TGTGCCAGCAGTTTAAAGGGGTCCTATGGCTACACCTTC.

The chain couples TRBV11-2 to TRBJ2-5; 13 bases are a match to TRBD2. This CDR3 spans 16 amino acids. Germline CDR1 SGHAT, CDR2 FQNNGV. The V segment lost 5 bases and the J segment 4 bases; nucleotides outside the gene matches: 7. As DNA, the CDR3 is TGTGCCAGCAGCCTACGGACTAGCGGGAGCGGAGAGACCCAGTACTTC. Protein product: CASSLRTSGSGETQYF.

CDR3 loop: CASSLRAGGSYNEQFF. The CDR3 bases are TGCGCCAGCAGCTTGAGAGCGGGAGGATCCTACAATGAGCAGTTCTTC. The chain joins TRBV5-1 to TRBJ2-1; TRBD2 matches 9 bases. Germline V CDR1 and CDR2: SGHRS, YFSETQ. With 1 base clipped from V and 1 base from J, the junction kept 3 bases outside the gene matches. CDR3 length: 16 residues.

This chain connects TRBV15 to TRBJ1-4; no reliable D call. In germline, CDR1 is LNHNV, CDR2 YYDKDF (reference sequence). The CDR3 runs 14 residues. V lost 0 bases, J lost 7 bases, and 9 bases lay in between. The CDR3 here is CATSRESKLEKLFF. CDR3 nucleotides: TGTGCCACCAGCAGAGAATCAAAACTTGAAAAACTGTTTTTT.

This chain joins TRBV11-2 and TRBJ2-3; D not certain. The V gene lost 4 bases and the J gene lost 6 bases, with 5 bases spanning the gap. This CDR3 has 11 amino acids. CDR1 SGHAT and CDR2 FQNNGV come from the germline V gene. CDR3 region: CASSSSDTQYF. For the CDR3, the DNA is TGTGCCAGCAGCTCTTCCGATACGCAGTATTTT.

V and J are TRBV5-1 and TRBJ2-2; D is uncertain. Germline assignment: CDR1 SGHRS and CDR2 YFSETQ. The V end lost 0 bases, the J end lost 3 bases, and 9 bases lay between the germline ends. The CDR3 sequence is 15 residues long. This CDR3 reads CASSLVGLDTGELFF. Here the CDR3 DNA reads TGCGCCAGCAGCTTGGTGGGCCTGGACACCGGGGAGCTGTTTTTT. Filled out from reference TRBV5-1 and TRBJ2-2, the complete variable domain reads KAGVTQTPRYLIKTRGQQVTLSCSPISGHRSVSWYQQTPGQGLQFLFEYFSETQRNKGNFPGRFSGRQFSNSRSEMNVSTLELGDSALYLCASSLVGLDTGELFFGEGSRLTVL.

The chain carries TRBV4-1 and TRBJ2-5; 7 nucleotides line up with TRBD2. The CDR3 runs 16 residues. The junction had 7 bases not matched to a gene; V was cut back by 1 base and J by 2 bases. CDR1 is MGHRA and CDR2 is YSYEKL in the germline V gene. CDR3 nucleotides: TGCGCCAGCAGCCAAGGCCCGAAGCGGGGTCAAGAGACCCAGTACTTC. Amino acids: CASSQGPKRGQETQYF.

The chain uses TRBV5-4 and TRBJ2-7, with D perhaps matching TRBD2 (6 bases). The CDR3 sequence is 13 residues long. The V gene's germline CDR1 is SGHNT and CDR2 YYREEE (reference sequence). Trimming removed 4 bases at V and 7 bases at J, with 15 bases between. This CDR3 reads CASSRELAGEQYF. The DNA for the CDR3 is TGTGCCAGCAGCCGGGAGTTAGCAGGGGAGCAGTACTTC.

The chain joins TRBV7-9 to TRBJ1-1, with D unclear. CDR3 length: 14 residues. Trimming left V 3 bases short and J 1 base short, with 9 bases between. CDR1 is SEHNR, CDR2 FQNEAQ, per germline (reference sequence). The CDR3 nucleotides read TGTGCCAGCAGCTTTTTTGAAGCGAACACTGAAGCTTTCTTT. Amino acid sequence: CASSFFEANTEAFF.

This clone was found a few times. For the CDR3, the DNA is TGCGCCAGCAGAAAGGACAGGGGCCCCACTGAAGCTTTCTTT. It codes for CASRKDRGPTEAFF. The chain couples TRBV5-1 to TRBJ1-1; TRBD1 matches at 9 bases. CDR1 and CDR2 from the germline V gene are SGHRS and YFSETQ. This CDR3 is 14 amino acids long. The trim removed 5 bases at V and 4 bases at J, leaving 6 bases unmatched.

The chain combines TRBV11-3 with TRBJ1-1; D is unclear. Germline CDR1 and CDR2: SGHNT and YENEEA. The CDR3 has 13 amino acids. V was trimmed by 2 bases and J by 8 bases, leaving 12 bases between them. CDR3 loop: CASSLSSGWEAFF. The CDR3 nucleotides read TGTGCCAGCAGCTTAAGTTCGGGGTGGGAAGCTTTCTTT.

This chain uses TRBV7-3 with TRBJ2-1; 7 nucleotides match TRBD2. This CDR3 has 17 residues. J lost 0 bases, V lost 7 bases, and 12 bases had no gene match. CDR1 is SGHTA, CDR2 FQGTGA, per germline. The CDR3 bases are TGTGCCAGCAACGCAGCCCCGGGAGGAAGCTCCTACAATGAGCAGTTCTTC. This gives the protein CASNAAPGGSSYNEQFF.

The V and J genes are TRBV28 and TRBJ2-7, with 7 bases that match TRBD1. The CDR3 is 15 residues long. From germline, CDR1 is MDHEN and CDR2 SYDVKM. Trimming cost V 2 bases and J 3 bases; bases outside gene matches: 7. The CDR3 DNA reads TGTGCCAGCAGTTTAAAAGGACAGGTCAGCTACGAGCAGTACTTC. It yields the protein CASSLKGQVSYEQYF.